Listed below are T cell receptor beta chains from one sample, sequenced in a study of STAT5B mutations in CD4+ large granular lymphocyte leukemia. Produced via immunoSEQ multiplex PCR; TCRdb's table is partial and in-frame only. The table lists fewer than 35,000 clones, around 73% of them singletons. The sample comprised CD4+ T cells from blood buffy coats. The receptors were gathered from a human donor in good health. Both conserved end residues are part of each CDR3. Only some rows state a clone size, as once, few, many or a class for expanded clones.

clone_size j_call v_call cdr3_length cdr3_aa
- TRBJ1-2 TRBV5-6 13 CASSFDRGYGYTF
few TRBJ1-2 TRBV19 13 CASRRTGTTGYTF
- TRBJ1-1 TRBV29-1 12 CSVAGGSGEAFF
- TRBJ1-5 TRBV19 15 CASRRERTGNQPQHF
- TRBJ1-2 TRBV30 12 CAWSVWGGGYTF
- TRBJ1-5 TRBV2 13 CASSAQGAQPQHF
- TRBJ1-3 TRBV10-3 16 CAISKGQGPLGNTIYF
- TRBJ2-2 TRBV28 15 CASAIGGAYTGELFF
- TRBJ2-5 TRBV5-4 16 CASSPGLAGVQETQYF
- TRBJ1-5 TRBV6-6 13 CASTQRRDQPQHF
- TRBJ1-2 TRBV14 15 CASSQQDRPSYGYTF
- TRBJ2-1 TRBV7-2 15 CASSPRRRTYNEQFF
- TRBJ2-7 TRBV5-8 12 CASSRVGVGQYF
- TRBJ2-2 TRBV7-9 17 CASSFVAGGLRTGELFF
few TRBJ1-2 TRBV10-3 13 CAISEWENYGYTF
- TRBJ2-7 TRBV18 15 CASSPGQGMTYEQYF
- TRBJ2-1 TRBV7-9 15 CASSPPGQGNNEQFF
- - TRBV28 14 CASRVQGNSYEQYF
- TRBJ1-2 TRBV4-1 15 CASSQEGSRGYGYTF
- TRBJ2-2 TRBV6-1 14 CASSESGGNGELFF
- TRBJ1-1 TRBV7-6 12 CASSLQGSAAFF
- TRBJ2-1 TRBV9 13 CASSVGLYSGQFF
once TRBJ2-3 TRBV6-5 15 CASSFGGTNPDTQYF
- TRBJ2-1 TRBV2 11 CASGSYNEQFF
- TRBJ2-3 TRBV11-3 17 CASSRGVGGSKVDTQYF
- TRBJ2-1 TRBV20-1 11 CSARDPPEQFF
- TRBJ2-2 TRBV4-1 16 CASSLRTSGDSGELFF
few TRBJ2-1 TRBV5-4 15 CASSLGLAGGDEQFF
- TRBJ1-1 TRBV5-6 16 CASSLDFGSRNTEAFF
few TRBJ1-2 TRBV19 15 CASSIDQGNYDGYTF
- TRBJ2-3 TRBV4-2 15 CASSRRLAQEDTQYF
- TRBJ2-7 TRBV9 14 CASSPTDRAYEQYF
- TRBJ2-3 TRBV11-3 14 CASSLLGSTDTQYF